Listed below are T cell receptor beta chains from one sample, sequenced in a study of blood T cell repertoires in COVID-19. The method was immunoSEQ multiplex PCR; TCRdb's version includes in-frame clones alone and lacks a portion of them. The table shows 180,000 or so clones, with roughly nine tenths occurring only once. The sample was PBMCs or T cells enriched from blood (not recorded which). The receptors here all came from a woman between 40 and 55 years old with acute COVID-19. The CDR3 runs from the conserved cysteine through the conserved F or W. The D gene is left open where the match is weak. Clone size is shown for a subset of rows, as once, few, many or a class of expanded clone.

clone_size j_call d_call v_call cdr3_nt cdr3_aa
- TRBJ1-2 - TRBV6-5 TGTGCCAGCAGTACCTTGGGGGGAAGACATGGCTACACCTTC CASSTLGGRHGYTF
once TRBJ1-5 - TRBV2 TGTGCCAGCAGGAGGGATCAGCCCCAGCATTTT CASRRDQPQHF
once TRBJ1-3 - TRBV11-2 TGTGCCAGCAGCTCAGGGAACACCATATATTTT CASSSGNTIYF
- TRBJ1-3 - TRBV5-1 TGCGCCAGCAGCTTGGAGGGGACTGGAAACACCATATATTTT CASSLEGTGNTIYF
- TRBJ1-2 - TRBV2 TGTGCCAGCATGACAGCCTATGGCTACACCTTC CASMTAYGYTF
- TRBJ2-2 TRBD2 TRBV3-1/TRBV3-2 TGTGCCAGCAGTCTATCAATAGGACTAGCGGGAGGAACATCGAACACCGGGGAGCTGTTTTTT CASSLSIGLAGGTSNTGELFF
- TRBJ1-2 TRBD1 TRBV19 TGTGCCAGTAGGTCCGGGACAGATCCCTATGGCTACACCTTC CASRSGTDPYGYTF
- TRBJ2-7 TRBD1 TRBV19 TGTGCCAGAACCACAGGGGGAGGTTTGAACGAGCAGTACTTC CARTTGGGLNEQYF
- TRBJ1-2 TRBD1 TRBV15 TGTGCCACCAAAGGGGGACAGGGCTATCGGAATGGCTACACCTTC CATKGGQGYRNGYTF
- TRBJ1-1 - TRBV30 TGTGCCTGGACGCAGTTAATGAACACTGAAGCTTTCTTT CAWTQLMNTEAFF
- TRBJ1-1 TRBD1 TRBV5-1 TGCGCCAGCAGATTCACCGGGACAGTATTGAACACTGAAGCTTTCTTT CASRFTGTVLNTEAFF
- TRBJ2-5 TRBD2 TRBV27 TGTGCCAGCAGTGTTCTAGCGGGGGGCTTTGTTGTAGAGACCCAGTACTTC CASSVLAGGFVVETQYF
- TRBJ2-3 TRBD2 TRBV2 TGTGCCAGCTGGACTAGCGGACGGGGGACAGATACGCAGTATTTT CASWTSGRGTDTQYF
- TRBJ1-2 - TRBV29-1 TGCAGCGTTGAAGACAGGGCGGGGCACTATGGCTACACCTTC CSVEDRAGHYGYTF
- TRBJ1-3 - TRBV19 TGTGCCAGTACCCTGACAGCTGTCTCTGGAAACACCATATATTTT CASTLTAVSGNTIYF
- TRBJ1-2 TRBD1 TRBV6-5 TGTGCCAGCATCGACAGGGGGCAAGGTGGCTACACCTTC CASIDRGQGGYTF
- TRBJ2-6 - TRBV7-8 TGTGCCAGCAGCTTAGGGGGCGGTAGCTCTGGGGCCAACGTCCTGACTTTC CASSLGGGSSGANVLTF
once TRBJ1-5 - TRBV4-1 TGCGCCAGCAGCCTCGGCCAGGGTTTCCAGCCCCAGCATTTT CASSLGQGFQPQHF
- TRBJ1-2 TRBD1 TRBV28 TGTGCCAGCAGCCGGACAGGACCTCGAGGCTACACCTTC CASSRTGPRGYTF
few TRBJ1-6 - TRBV9 TGTGCCAGCAGCGTTCGAGGTTTGGATAATTCACCCCTCCACTTT CASSVRGLDNSPLHF
few TRBJ1-3 TRBD1 TRBV29-1 TGCAGCGTTGGGGACAGTCACTCTGGAAACACCATATATTTT CSVGDSHSGNTIYF
- TRBJ2-7 TRBD2 TRBV7-2 TGTGCCAGCAGCTTTCGGACTAGCGGGGGGCCTATCCCCTACGAGCAGTACTTC CASSFRTSGGPIPYEQYF
few TRBJ2-3 - TRBV13 TGTGCCAGCAGCTATAGGACTCCTCCAACCTACACAGATACGCAGTATTTT CASSYRTPPTYTDTQYF
- TRBJ1-5 TRBD1 TRBV6-5 TGTGCCCAACCCCCCGACAGGGGGAAGGAGCAGCCCCAGCATTTT CAQPPDRGKEQPQHF
- TRBJ2-1 TRBD2 TRBV4-3 TGCGCCAGCAGCCAAGATGGGAGCGGGAGTTACAATGAGCAGTTCTTC CASSQDGSGSYNEQFF
- TRBJ1-6 TRBD1 TRBV13 TGTGCCAGCAGCATCCGGGACAGGGTCGGGAATTCACCCCTCCACTTT CASSIRDRVGNSPLHF
- TRBJ2-3 TRBD2 TRBV11-2 TGTGCCAGCAGCTTAGATCTTGTAGCGGGGGGGGCGGCAGATACGCAGTATTTT CASSLDLVAGGAADTQYF
- TRBJ2-1 TRBD2 TRBV27 TGTGCCAGCCAAGGACTAGCTTTTCCCAATGAGCAGTTCTTC CASQGLAFPNEQFF
- TRBJ2-7 - TRBV21-1 TGTGCCGCCGGTTGTAAGCGGGACCACGAGCAGTACTTC CAAGCKRDHEQYF
once TRBJ1-1 - TRBV7-9 TGTGCCAGCAGCTTAAGGGGCCCTGAAGCTTTCTTT CASSLRGPEAFF
- TRBJ2-1 - TRBV7-9 TGTGCCAGCAGCCATCGACTCACGAGCTCCTACAATGAGCAGTTCTTC CASSHRLTSSYNEQFF
- TRBJ1-1 TRBD1 TRBV5-4 TGTGCCAGCTCCCATACGGGACAGGGTGGCACTGAAGCTTTCTTT CASSHTGQGGTEAFF
- TRBJ1-1 TRBD1 TRBV7-8 TGTGCCAGCAGCTTAGACATAGGGGGCGTGGGCACTGAAGCTTTCTTT CASSLDIGGVGTEAFF
- TRBJ1-3 TRBD1 TRBV18 TGTGCCAGCTCACCCGGACAGGGGAAGGCTGGAAACACCATATATTTT CASSPGQGKAGNTIYF
- TRBJ1-4 - TRBV7-9 TGTGCCAGCAGCTATAATTCTGCAACTAATGAAAAACTGTTTTTT CASSYNSATNEKLFF
- TRBJ2-7 - TRBV12-2 TGTGCAAGTCGCTTAGTCAGGACATACTACGAGCAGTACTTC CASRLVRTYYEQYF
- TRBJ2-1 TRBD2 TRBV27 TGTGCCAGCAGTTTATCTCCGCGACTAGCGGGGGGGCCAAATGAGCAGTTCTTC CASSLSPRLAGGPNEQFF
- TRBJ2-1 TRBD2 TRBV11-2 TGTGCCAGCAGCTTAGTACTAGCGACCCACAATGAGCAGTTCTTC CASSLVLATHNEQFF
- TRBJ1-6 - TRBV25-1 TGTGCCAGCAGTGAATCGCGGGGGCTTGGGAATTCACCCCTCCACTTT CASSESRGLGNSPLHF
- TRBJ2-5 TRBD1 TRBV5-5 TGTGCCAGCAGCTGGGTGGGGGGACAGGGGGCGAGAGAGACCCAGTACTTC CASSWVGGQGARETQYF
- TRBJ2-7 - TRBV3-1/TRBV3-2 TGTGCCAGCAGCCAAGATCCGGCGGGAAGTAACTACGAGCAGTACTTC CASSQDPAGSNYEQYF
- TRBJ1-2 TRBD1 TRBV5-1 TGCGCCAGCAGCATCCGGACAGGGGGGGATGGCTACACCTTC CASSIRTGGDGYTF
- TRBJ2-2 - TRBV19 TGTGCCAGTAGCCCTTTACAGGGAATCACCGGGGAGCTGTTTTTT CASSPLQGITGELFF
few TRBJ1-3 - TRBV24-1 TGTGCCACCCGGACAGTCGGAAACACCATATATTTT CATRTVGNTIYF
once TRBJ1-1 - TRBV6-5 TGTGCCAGCAGTTACTCGCGGGGGGTGGAACCTGAAGCTTTCTTT CASSYSRGVEPEAFF